This TCR beta chain was retrieved from a study of radiotherapy plus CTLA-4 blockade in lung cancer. Study context: Disease control was present in 25% to 35% of patients, and objective responses in approximately 19%. Study observations and caveats: TCR clones of tumor origin grew in blood after radiotherapy plus ipilimumab.

CDR1 is GTSNPN and CDR2 is SVGIG in the germline V gene (reference sequence). The CDR3 sequence is 14 residues long. After removal of 0 bases from V and 11 bases from J, the junction contained 7 bases not matched to a gene. Sequenced by immunoSEQ multiplex PCR; TCRdb stores in-frame clones only, minus some. Of roughly 62,000 clones listed, more than 70% were seen once; the top ten hold 2.5% to 3.5%. The study treated chemo-refractory metastatic non-small-cell lung cancer patients with focal radiation plus ipilimumab CTLA-4 blockade. This clone appeared once. What it recognizes is unknown. The genes are TRBV30 and TRBJ1-1, with 12 bases fitting TRBD1. This clonotype was obtained from a human donor with non-small cell lung cancer who had a complete response to radiotherapy plus ipilimumab. The material sequenced was peripheral blood, taken from a patient treated with radiotherapy plus ipilimumab. CDR3 residues: CAWSVGQGAGWAFF. CDR3 coding DNA: TGTGCCTGGAGTGTGGGACAGGGGGCAGGATGGGCTTTCTTT. Looking up the rest from reference TRBV30 and TRBJ1-1 gives the full variable domain: SQTIHQWPATLVQPVGSPLSLECTVEGTSNPNLYWYRQAAGRGLQLLFYSVGIGQISSEVPQNLSASRPQDRQFILSSKKLLLSDSGFYLCAWSVGQGAGWAFFGQGTRLTVV.